The 17 T cell receptor beta chains in this list originate from one sample, sequenced in a study of blood T cell repertoires in COVID-19. Repertoires were generated with immunoSEQ multiplex PCR, while TCRdb's copy carries only in-frame clones and drops some. The table has around 210,000 clones, roughly nine tenths seen once. Sequenced: peripheral blood. These receptors originate from a woman between 70 and 85 years old with acute or convalescent COVID-19.

The V call is TRBV12-3 or TRBV12-4, the J call TRBJ1-2, with 10 nucleotides matching TRBD1. V was pared by 1 base and J by 8 bases, with 1 base of the junction left unmatched. The CDR3 spans 13 residues. The CDR3 bases are TGTGCCAGCAGTTTAGGACAGGGGGCGGGCTACACCTTC. This encodes CASSLGQGAGYTF.

Of note for this clone: Other DNA sequences in the same sample also yield this CDR3. The chain carries TRBV29-1 and TRBJ2-5, with TRBD2 matching over 7 bases. The CDR3 is 12 amino acids. V lost 6 bases and J lost 1; bases outside the gene matches: 2. The germline CDR1 and CDR2 sequences are SQVTM and ANQGSEA. CDR3 sequence: CSVGGSQETQYF. CDR3 in DNA: TGCAGCGTGGGGGGGTCCCAAGAGACCCAGTACTTC.

The J gene is TRBJ1-5, the V gene TRBV7-8, with D perhaps TRBD1 (6 bases). This CDR3 spans 13 amino acids. The V end lost 2 bases, the J end lost 7 bases, and 9 bases lay between the germline ends. Germline loops: CDR1 SGHVS, CDR2 FQNEAQ. CDR3 in amino acids: CASSLQGPQPQHF. The CDR3 DNA follows: TGTGCCAGCAGCTTACAGGGGCCCCAGCCCCAGCATTTT. Drawing the rest from reference TRBV7-8 and TRBJ1-5, the complete variable domain is GAGVSQSPRYKVAKRGQDVALRCDPISGHVSLFWYQQALGQGPEFLTYFQNEAQLDKSGLPSDRFFAERPEGSVSTLKIQRTQQEDSAVYLCASSLQGPQPQHFGDGTRLSIL.

The genes are TRBV12-3 or TRBV12-4 and TRBJ2-7, with D unclear. The CDR3 runs to 13 residues. V lost 2 bases and J lost 5, with 10 bases in between. CDR3 DNA: TGTGCCAGCAGTTTATACTCTCCGGACGAGCAGTACTTC. It yields the protein CASSLYSPDEQYF.

This sequence joins TRBV24-1 and TRBJ2-2; D not resolved. The V end was cut by 4 bases, the J end by 2 bases, with 16 bases between. CDR1 and CDR2 (germline): KGHDR, SFDVKD. The CDR3 is 17 residues long. The CDR3: CATSESPSGYNTGELFF. The CDR3, as DNA: TGTGCCACCAGTGAGTCTCCGTCCGGTTATAACACCGGGGAGCTGTTTTTT.

The chain joins TRBV28 to TRBJ1-5, with 10 bases lining up with TRBD1. V lost 9 bases to trimming and J lost 5 bases; unmatched junction nucleotides: 4. There are 13 residues in the CDR3. CDR1 and CDR2 (germline): MDHEN, SYDVKM. CDR3 sequence: CASSGQGDQPQHF. The CDR3 bases are TGTGCCAGTTCCGGACAGGGGGATCAGCCCCAGCATTTT.

V and J are TRBV11-2 and TRBJ2-4; 8 bases are a match to TRBD2. Germline CDR1 SGHAT, CDR2 FQNNGV. V was pared by 5 bases and J by 6 bases, with 6 bases of the junction left unmatched. The CDR3 has 14 amino acids. CDR3 residues: CASSHSLAGNIQYF. CDR3 coding DNA: TGTGCCAGCAGCCATTCCCTAGCGGGAAACATTCAGTACTTC.

The chain joins TRBV2 to TRBJ1-6; D might be TRBD1 (6 bases). Trimming cost V 5 bases and J 2 bases, with 16 bases left between them. CDR1 is SNHLY, CDR2 FYNNEI, per germline. The CDR3 length is 17 residues. CDR3 in DNA: TGTGCCAGCAGTCTAATCACAGGGAAGACCTATAATTCACCCCTCCACTTT. This translates into CASSLITGKTYNSPLHF.

V and J are TRBV12-3 or TRBV12-4 and TRBJ1-1; 7 positions match TRBD1. This CDR3 contains 11 residues. With V trimmed by 6 bases and J by 8 bases, 3 bases remained unmatched. CDR3 region: CASRTGEEAFF. The CDR3 DNA is TGTGCCAGCAGAACAGGGGAAGAAGCTTTCTTT.

The V call is TRBV6-5, the J call TRBJ1-5; D is perhaps TRBD1 (5 bases). The CDR3 runs to 15 residues. CDR1 and CDR2 from the germline V gene are MNHEY and SVGAGI. With 2 bases removed from V and 1 base from J, the gap between germline ends came to 9 bases. The CDR3 DNA reads as TGTGCCAGCAGTTACACCGCAGGGAGCAATCAGCCCCAGCATTTT. Protein: CASSYTAGSNQPQHF.

The chain couples TRBV10-3 to TRBJ2-2; 15 bases agree with TRBD2. V lost 6 bases to trimming and J lost 1 base; unmatched junction nucleotides: 3. Germline loops: CDR1 ENHRY, CDR2 SYGVKD. The CDR3 has 17 amino acids. CDR3 sequence: CAIRGLAGGENTGELFF. The CDR3 bases are TGTGCCATCAGGGGACTAGCGGGAGGCGAGAACACCGGGGAGCTGTTTTTT.

This clone was recorded once. V and J are TRBV28 and TRBJ1-1, with D possibly matching TRBD1 (5 bases). The CDR3 covers 16 residues. Germline V CDR1 and CDR2: MDHEN, SYDVKM. The V end was cut by 8 bases, the J end by 5 bases, with 24 bases between. CDR3 loop: CASPPVGGHGRTEAFF. CDR3 bases: TGTGCCAGCCCCCCTGTCGGGGGTCACGGTAGGACTGAAGCTTTCTTT.

V is TRBV3-1 (or the pseudogene TRBV3-2) and J is TRBJ1-1; possible D gene TRBD1, 5 bases. V dropped 2 bases and J dropped 6 bases, with 19 bases sitting between them. Germline lookup yields CDR1 LGHDT and CDR2 YNNKEL (reference sequence). This CDR3 contains 16 residues. CDR3 protein: CASSQQTPGHGSEAFF. The CDR3 coding sequence is TGTGCCAGCAGCCAACAAACCCCCGGACATGGTTCTGAAGCTTTCTTT.

The chain joins TRBV20-1 to TRBJ1-4, with a tentative D call TRBD1 (5 bases). The CDR3 consists of 15 residues. The germline V gene encodes CDR1 DFQATT and CDR2 SNEGSKA (reference sequence). V gave up 3 bases and J gave up 7 bases, with 18 bases separating them. This CDR3 is CSASRRAAGIEKLFF. CDR3 in DNA: TGCAGTGCTAGTAGACGGGCCGCAGGGATTGAAAAACTGTTTTTT.

For this clone: This sample also contains other DNA sequences that code for the same CDR3. The V gene is TRBV20-1, the J gene TRBJ2-5; possibly TRBD1 for D (6 bases). The CDR3 spans 13 residues. Per the germline V gene, CDR1 is DFQATT and CDR2 is SNEGSKA (reference sequence). Trimming removed 3 bases at V and 2 bases at J, with 10 bases between. DNA for the CDR3: TGCAGTGCTAGTTTCAGGGGACAAGAGACCCAGTACTTC. This encodes CSASFRGQETQYF.

V usage is TRBV28 and J usage is TRBJ1-2, with 8 bases matching TRBD1. Germline values: CDR1 MDHEN, CDR2 SYDVKM. V shed 7 bases, J shed 5 bases, and the junction held 6 bases outside the gene matches. This CDR3 contains 13 residues. CDR3 sequence: CASISGTGYGYTF. CDR3 DNA: TGTGCCAGCATCTCAGGGACAGGATATGGCTACACCTTC.

The J gene is TRBJ2-3, the V gene TRBV28; perhaps TRBD1 as D (5 bases). CDR1 MDHEN and CDR2 SYDVKM come from the germline V gene. The V gene lost 5 bases and the J gene lost 14 bases, with 20 bases spanning the gap. CDR3 size: 13 residues. The CDR3 loop is CASSPHRTSSLYF. The CDR3 DNA follows: TGTGCCAGCAGTCCCCATCGGACATCATCTCTGTATTTT.